Listed here are 24 T cell receptor beta chains from one sample, sequenced in a study of human T cells and chemical hapten exposure. One entry per CDR3 protein, called by TCRdb with MiXCR from the RACE reads. Here the sample spans 95,000 to 150,000 distinct CDR3 sequences, around 10% being singletons. The sample's time point: patch test 3, about 24 weeks after DPC sensitization. The treatment: therapeutic diphenylcyclopropenone sensitization with weekly scalp DPC. The material was whole blood, obtained in connection with sensitization to the hapten diphenylcyclopropenone (DPC). These receptors originate from a woman between 50 and 59 years old with alopecia areata. Some clones in this sample may be carry-over from other donors' samples.

This clonotype has a count of ten or more. CDR3 sequence (DNA): TGCAGTGCTAGGACAGGGGGTGATAATTCACCCCTCCACTTT. Translation gives CSARTGGDNSPLHF. The V call is TRBV20-1, the J call TRBJ1-6, with 9 bases that match TRBD1. Germline loops: CDR1 DFQATT, CDR2 SNEGSKA (reference sequence). The CDR3 has 14 amino acids. J lost 5 bases, V lost 3 bases, and 2 bases had no gene match.

This clonotype appeared many times. J is TRBJ1-1 and V is TRBV29-1; the D gene is possibly TRBD1 (5 bases). CDR3 size: 13 residues. Per the germline V gene, CDR1 is SQVTM and CDR2 is ANQGSEA. The ends were cut back, 4 bases at V and 8 bases at J, with 17 bases in the middle. CDR3 sequence reads: CSVVSGVWGEAFF. In nucleotides, the CDR3 is TGCAGCGTTGTGTCGGGGGTCTGGGGGGAAGCTTTCTTT. Filled out from reference TRBV29-1 and TRBJ1-1, the complete variable domain reads SAVISQKPSRDICQRGTSLTIQCQVDSQVTMMFWYRQQPGQSLTLIATANQGSEATYESGFVIDKFPISRPNLTFSTLTVSNMSPEDSSIYLCSVVSGVWGEAFFGQGTRLTVV.

This clonotype was counted between two and nine times. The chain has TRBV7-2 and TRBJ2-5, with a possible D match to TRBD1 (6 bases). Germline values: CDR1 SGHTA, CDR2 FQGNSA. V lost 5 bases and J lost 4, with 14 bases in between. This CDR3 has 14 amino acids. The CDR3 nucleotides read TGTGCCAGCAGCCCGAGGACAGCTACAGAGACCCAGTACTTC. This gives the protein CASSPRTATETQYF.

This clonotype was observed a few times. The chain has TRBV5-6 and TRBJ2-3, with D unclear. The V and J ends lost 0 bases and 4 bases respectively, with 9 bases between them. The germline gives CDR1 SGHDT, CDR2 YYEEEE. The CDR3 contains 14 residues. CDR3 protein: CASSLGGPPDTQYF. In DNA, the CDR3 is TGTGCCAGCAGCTTGGGCGGCCCCCCAGATACGCAGTATTTT.

The table lists this clonotype with a few counts. The chain employs TRBV6-5 and TRBJ1-4; D remains unclear. Germline V gene sequence: CDR1 MNHEY, CDR2 SVGAGI. V lost 0 bases to trimming and J lost 5 bases, with 10 bases between them. The CDR3 loop spans 15 amino acids. CDR3 region: CASSYSGIPNEKLFF. The CDR3 DNA is TGTGCCAGCAGTTACTCGGGGATTCCGAATGAAAAACTGTTTTTT.

In DNA, the CDR3 is TGCAGCATCTCGCGGGCTAGCACAGATACGCAGTATTTT. Its protein is CSISRASTDTQYF. This sequence joins TRBV29-1 and TRBJ2-3; TRBD2 might be the D (5 bases). The CDR3 covers 13 residues. Trimming took off 8 bases at V and 0 bases at J, with 12 bases between the two ends. Germline CDR1 SQVTM, CDR2 ANQGSEA.

This chain uses TRBV3-1 with TRBJ2-3; 11 nucleotides line up with TRBD2. Germline trimming cut 4 bases from V and 2 bases from J; bases unmatched to any gene: 11. In germline, CDR1 is LGHDT, CDR2 YNNKEL (reference sequence). The CDR3 is 18 amino acids. The CDR3 here is CASSPSTLLAGVTDTQYF. The CDR3 DNA reads as TGTGCCAGCAGCCCCTCTACCTTACTAGCGGGGGTCACAGATACGCAGTATTTT.

This clonotype was detected many times. This chain uses TRBV10-3 with TRBJ2-1; D might be TRBD2 (5 bases). The CDR3 is made up of 15 amino acids. Germline-derived CDR1 and CDR2 are ENHRY and SYGVKD. Trimming stripped 3 bases from V and 9 bases from J, with 18 bases between. CDR3 in DNA: TGTGCCATCAGTGAAAGTCGTCTAGCTTCGAGTGAGCAGTTCTTC. As protein: CAISESRLASSEQFF.

V gene TRBV27 combines with J gene TRBJ1-2; D remains ambiguous. The V gene's germline CDR1 is MNHEY and CDR2 SMNVEV (reference sequence). The V end was cut by 8 bases, the J end by 3 bases, with 7 bases between. The CDR3 loop spans 11 amino acids. The DNA for the CDR3 is TGTGCCAGCGGCAGCTACTATGGCTACACCTTC. Protein sequence: CASGSYYGYTF.

V and J are TRBV6-5 and TRBJ1-4; D gene ambiguous. There are 16 residues in the CDR3. Germline V gene lookup returns CDR1 MNHEY and CDR2 SVGAGI. The V and J ends lost 0 bases and 7 bases respectively, with 15 bases between them. The chain's CDR3 is CASSYSSFGVGEKLFF. In DNA form, the CDR3 reads TGTGCCAGCAGTTACTCAAGTTTCGGGGTTGGTGAAAAACTGTTTTTT.

This clonotype has only a few counts. The chain has TRBV6-5 and TRBJ2-5, with 7 bases aligning to TRBD2. J gave up 4 bases and V 5 bases, and 7 bases lay outside the gene matches. CDR3 length: 14 amino acids. CDR1 and CDR2 from the germline V gene are MNHEY and SVGAGI. DNA for the CDR3: TGTGCCAGCAGTCTGGGGGGGGATCCAGAGACCCAGTACTTC. It specifies CASSLGGDPETQYF.

This clonotype was observed a handful of times. V gene TRBV12-3 or TRBV12-4 combines with J gene TRBJ1-6, with no clear D. Trimming shortened V by 6 bases and J by 5 bases, and 14 bases separated the two germline ends. The CDR3 spans 15 residues. The DNA of the CDR3 is TGTGCCAGCAGCCGCCGTAGGTCTAATAATTCACCCCTCCACTTT. It codes for CASSRRRSNNSPLHF.

This clonotype came up a few times. The chain couples TRBV6-1 to TRBJ1-4; 8 bases line up with TRBD1. V lost 1 base and J lost 5; bases outside the gene matches: 0. The CDR3 spans 14 residues. Germline V CDR1 and CDR2: MNHNS, SASEGT. The CDR3 region has the DNA TGTGCCAGCAGTGAAGGGACAGGGAATGAAAAACTGTTTTTT. This translates into CASSEGTGNEKLFF.

This clonotype was observed at least ten times. The V gene is TRBV29-1, the J gene TRBJ2-2; D perhaps matches TRBD2 (6 bases). Per germline, CDR1 SQVTM and CDR2 ANQGSEA. This CDR3 is 14 amino acids long. V lost 6 bases to trimming and J lost 5 bases, with 16 bases between them. CDR3 amino acids: CSVTVAVGTGELFF. Here the CDR3 DNA reads TGCAGCGTGACCGTAGCGGTCGGAACCGGGGAGCTGTTTTTT.

Only a few counts were recorded for this clonotype. The CDR3, as DNA: TGCGCCAGCAGCTCCGGACTAGCCGGGCAAGATACGCAGTATTTT. It specifies CASSSGLAGQDTQYF. V and J are TRBV5-1 and TRBJ2-3, with 8 bases identical to TRBD2. CDR1 and CDR2 (germline): SGHRS, YFSETQ. Trimming at V came to 3 bases and at J to 5 bases, leaving 8 bases not matched to a gene. The CDR3 is 15 amino acids.

This clonotype has at least ten counts. V is TRBV5-1 and J is TRBJ2-1; TRBD2 aligns across 12 bases. Trimming at V came to 4 bases and at J to 6 bases, leaving 8 bases not matched to a gene. The CDR3 is 16 amino acids. Germline V gene sequence: CDR1 SGHRS, CDR2 YFSETQ. This CDR3 is CASSTTSGSYSNEQFF. In DNA form, the CDR3 reads TGCGCCAGCAGCACGACTAGCGGGAGCTATTCCAATGAGCAGTTCTTC.

The chain recombines TRBV29-1 with TRBJ2-7; 8 bases agree with TRBD2. Germline loops: CDR1 SQVTM, CDR2 ANQGSEA. After removal of 6 bases from V and 0 bases from J, the junction contained 1 base not matched to a gene. The CDR3 covers 12 residues. CDR3 DNA: TGCAGCGTCAGCGGGGGCTCCTACGAGCAGTACTTC. Amino acid sequence: CSVSGGSYEQYF.

The sample holds many counts of this clonotype. The chain uses TRBV15 and TRBJ1-1; D is uncertain. The CDR3 runs to 13 residues. Deletions cut 2 bases from V and 3 bases from J, with 7 bases between. Germline V gene sequence: CDR1 LNHNV, CDR2 YYDKDF (reference sequence). The CDR3 DNA reads as TGTGCCACCAGCAGACCGGAGGACACTGAAGCTTTCTTT. It yields the protein CATSRPEDTEAFF.

There are many counts of this clonotype. The J gene is TRBJ2-2, the V gene TRBV20-1, with D unclear. V was pared by 3 bases and J by 4 bases, with 15 bases between. The germline CDR1 and CDR2 sequences are DFQATT and SNEGSKA (reference sequence). The CDR3 is made up of 15 amino acids. CDR3 sequence (DNA): TGCAGTGCTAGTATGGCTCCAAGAAGCACCGGGGAGCTGTTTTTT. As protein: CSASMAPRSTGELFF.

This chain joins TRBV6-5 and TRBJ2-1; 11 bases agree with TRBD2. The ends lost 6 bases at V and 4 bases at J; junction bases unmatched: 5. The CDR3 is made up of 15 amino acids. Germline loops: CDR1 MNHEY, CDR2 SVGAGI. The CDR3 DNA follows: TGTGCCAGCAGAATGACTAGCGGGGTTTACAATGAGCAGTTCTTC. Its translation: CASRMTSGVYNEQFF.

This clonotype has only a few counts. V usage is TRBV20-1 and J usage is TRBJ1-1; no clear D gene. Germline loops: CDR1 DFQATT, CDR2 SNEGSKA (reference sequence). The CDR3 is 12 residues long. V was shortened by 7 bases and J by 4 bases, with 13 bases between the two germline ends. The CDR3: CSGVSGSTEAFF. CDR3 DNA sequence: TGCAGTGGGGTTTCTGGTTCCACTGAAGCTTTCTTT.

This clonotype was detected many times. V is TRBV5-1 and J is TRBJ2-7; tentatively, D is TRBD2 (6 bases). V was trimmed by 0 bases and J by 4 bases, leaving 8 bases between them. CDR1 is SGHRS, CDR2 YFSETQ, per germline. This CDR3 region has 13 residues. The CDR3 DNA is TGCGCCAGCAGCTTGGAGGCGGGGTACGAGCAGTACTTC. Protein: CASSLEAGYEQYF.

The J gene is TRBJ1-3, the V gene TRBV6-6; D is possibly TRBD1 (5 bases). CDR1 is MNHNY, CDR2 SVGAGI, per germline (reference sequence). V lost 5 bases and J 4 bases, leaving 18 bases between the germline ends. This CDR3 has 16 residues. The chain's CDR3 is CASSPTRDRSGNTIYF. As DNA, the CDR3 is TGTGCCAGCAGTCCAACTCGCGACAGATCCGGAAACACCATATATTTT.

This clonotype was picked up many times. The CDR3 protein is CASSLRTSGGDTQYF. The CDR3, as DNA: TGCGCCAGCAGTCTCAGGACTAGCGGGGGAGATACGCAGTATTTT. V and J are TRBV4-1 and TRBJ2-3; 13 positions agree with TRBD2. This CDR3 is 15 amino acids long. The trim removed 6 bases at V and 5 bases at J, leaving 5 bases unmatched. Per the germline V gene, CDR1 is MGHRA and CDR2 is YSYEKL.